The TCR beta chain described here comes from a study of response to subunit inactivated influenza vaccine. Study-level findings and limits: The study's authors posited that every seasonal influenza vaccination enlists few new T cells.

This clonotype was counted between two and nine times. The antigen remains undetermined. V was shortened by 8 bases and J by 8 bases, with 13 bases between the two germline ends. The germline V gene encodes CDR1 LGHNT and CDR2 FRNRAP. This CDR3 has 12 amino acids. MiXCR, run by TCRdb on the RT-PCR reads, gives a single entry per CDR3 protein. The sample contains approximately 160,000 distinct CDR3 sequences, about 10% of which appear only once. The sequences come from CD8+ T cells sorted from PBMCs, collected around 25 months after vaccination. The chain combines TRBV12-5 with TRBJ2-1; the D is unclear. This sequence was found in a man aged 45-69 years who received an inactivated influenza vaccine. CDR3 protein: CASTASWDEQFF. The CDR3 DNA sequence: TGTGCTAGTACGGCCTCTTGGGATGAGCAGTTCTTC.